This record covers a single TCR beta chain. Its binding antigen is unknown. Per-base qualities were not stored, and no clone one base away is much larger. The immunoSEQ Assay, a bias-controlled multiplex PCR, was used to amplify TCRbeta CDR3 regions from genomic DNA. For the original study's pipeline: Within the assay, amplification of reference gene primers was used to estimate how many nucleated cells each sample contained. Sequence reads were collapsed and filtered to measure the absolute abundance of every unique TCRbeta CDR3 rearrangement. For each sample, productive Simpson clonality was calculated as the square root of Simpson's diversity index across productive rearrangements. This is the immuneACCESS table as TCRdb keeps it, with only in-frame sequences that have V and J called. A part of the clones is gone; compared with another copy, unresolved V genes explain less than half, and the rest is unexplained. V, J and clone size were drawn from that table, and D and trimming were deduced from the DNA. This sample lists 80,000 to 95,000 clones; more than 75% were detected once. Roughly 15% of the sample lies in the top ten.

The germline V gene specifies SGDLS as CDR1 and YYNGEE as CDR2. The CDR3 runs 15 residues from the cysteine to the phenylalanine. The sequence is cut down to CDR3 DNA, 45 bases in frame from base 1. At the junction V is shortened by 2 bases and J by 4 bases; bases outside the gene matches: 3. The data originate from a study of blood T cell repertoires in COVID-19 (dated by TCRdb to 2019 to 2021). Regarding the research as a whole: Collaborator samples came from the United States, Italy and Spain and covered acute and convalescent phases of COVID-19. Samples came from the ongoing ImmuneRACE study (first 160 participants) plus 1,254 subjects from 6 global collaborators. A de-identified subject ID, COVID-19 status, age in years and sex were almost always included in the sample metadata. Deeply sampled blood TCRbeta repertoires from subjects exposed to, actively infected with, or recovered from COVID-19 were included in the dataset. Where available, HLA class I and class II types were taken from metadata supplied by the sample provider and were not determined by assay-based typing. The prospective study material was composed of cDNA or gDNA derived from T cells, B-cell-depleted T cells, or PBMCs. The repertoires were made available in a free public database intended to serve as a resource for research on the immune response to SARS-CoV-2. What the authors observed across the whole study: The amount of clinical and demographic metadata varied by source and participant and was provided uncurated.

Each collaborating institution followed its own protocols to collect whole blood in K2EDTA tubes. For TCRbeta analysis, collaborators shipped samples as frozen whole blood, isolated PBMCs, or DNA extracted from either of those sample types. The receptor was isolated from a human donor in a cohort sampled during active COVID-19. The rearrangement combines TRBV9 with TRBJ2-2; TRBD2 aligns with 9 central bases. The sequencing sample was made of peripheral blood. The CDR3 protein sequence reads: CASSVLAGITGELFF. The nucleotide sequence is given as TGTGCCAGCAGCGTTCTAGCGGGAATCACCGGGGAGCTGTTTTTT.